Following are 21 T cell receptor beta chains from one sample sequenced in a study of molecular identifiers for immune sequencing clone quantification. Via MiXCR, TCRdb re-called the PCR reads, giving one row per CDR3 protein. The sample records 300,000 to 400,000 distinct CDR3 sequences, 20% to 25% being singletons. The source material was naive CD8+ T cells from blood, with Jurkat cell RNA spiked in. Subset in this sample: FACS-sorted CD8+CD4-CCR7+CD45RA+ naive T cells. These TCRs come from a human donor in good health. Some libraries in this study had Jurkat cell RNA spiked in.

This clonotype has ten or more counts. The V gene is TRBV6-2 or TRBV6-3, the J gene TRBJ1-5; D not resolved. The germline V gene has CDR1 MNHEY and CDR2 SVGEGT. V lost 2 bases and J 4 bases, leaving 9 bases between the germline ends. The CDR3 sequence is 14 residues long. The CDR3, as DNA: TGTGCCAGCAGTTACCTAGGGCCGAATCAGCCCCAGCATTTT. Translating gives CASSYLGPNQPQHF.

This clonotype was observed once. A much more abundant neighbour one base away suggests this may be a read error. The chain links TRBV6-1 to TRBJ2-3; D unclear. The CDR3 totals 11 residues. V lost 3 bases and J lost 10, with 8 bases in between. Germline V gives CDR1 MNHNS, CDR2 SASEGT. The CDR3 loop reads CASSDFDAQYF. CDR3 DNA: TGTGCCAGCAGTGATTTCGATGCGCAGTATTTT.

The genes are TRBV5-6 and TRBJ2-7; possible D gene TRBD2, 5 bases. The V end lost 2 bases, the J end lost 5 bases, and 20 bases lay between the germline ends. The CDR3 consists of 16 residues. Germline CDR1 SGHDT, CDR2 YYEEEE. The CDR3 coding sequence is TGTGCCAGCAGCTTTTCTACCCCTGGGAGAACGGACGAGCAGTACTTC. Amino acids: CASSFSTPGRTDEQYF.

This clonotype was observed a few times. The V and J genes are TRBV5-6 and TRBJ1-3, with D tentatively TRBD1 (5 bases). V was cut by 4 bases and J by 7 bases, with 12 bases left in between. Per the germline V gene, CDR1 is SGHDT and CDR2 is YYEEEE. CDR3 length equals 13 residues. CDR3 nucleotides: TGTGCCAGCAGCCGGGACGACTGGAACACCATATATTTT. Protein sequence: CASSRDDWNTIYF.

This clonotype came up a few times. This chain joins TRBV5-4 and TRBJ2-7, with 9 bases aligning to TRBD2. Looked up from germline, CDR1 is SGHNT and CDR2 is YYREEE (reference sequence). The V gene end was trimmed by 1 base and the J gene end by 6 bases; junction bases not matched to a gene: 5. The CDR3 has 14 amino acids. The chain's CDR3 is CASSLPSGTSEQYF. CDR3 nucleotides: TGTGCCAGCAGCTTGCCTAGCGGGACTAGCGAGCAGTACTTC.

As concerns this clonotype: This may stem from a read error, because a much larger clone lies one nucleotide away. The V call is TRBV12-3 or TRBV12-4, the J call TRBJ2-4; a weak D match, TRBD1 (8 bases). The CDR3 spans 15 residues. This CDR3 reads CANSPSGGGGGGQYF. CDR3 nucleotide sequence: TGTGCCAACAGTCCTTCAGGGGGCGGGGGTGGAGGCCAGTACTTC.

V gene TRBV27 combines with J gene TRBJ2-2; TRBD2 might be the D (5 bases). This CDR3 contains 16 residues. The V gene lost 8 bases and the J gene lost 3 bases, with 19 bases spanning the gap. The germline CDR1 and CDR2 sequences are MNHEY and SMNVEV (reference sequence). The CDR3 sequence: CASGYQDGLYTGELFF. The CDR3 DNA sequence: TGTGCCAGCGGATATCAGGACGGACTCTACACCGGGGAGCTGTTTTTT.

This clonotype showed up many times. The CDR3, as DNA: TGTGCCAGCAGCTTAGGGCAGGGCGTGCCCCAGCATTTT. It specifies CASSLGQGVPQHF. This chain uses TRBV7-2 with TRBJ1-5, with TRBD1 as a possible D gene (5 bases). Germline V CDR1 and CDR2: SGHTA, FQGNSA. Deletions cut 1 base from V and 9 bases from J, with 10 bases between. This CDR3 is 13 amino acids long.

In its sample, this clonotype was seen a few times. The chain links TRBV6-1 to TRBJ2-3; no firm D call. Trimming stripped 1 base from V and 2 bases from J, with 13 bases between. In germline, CDR1 is MNHNS, CDR2 SASEGT. CDR3 length: 16 residues. DNA for the CDR3: TGTGCCAGCAGTGAAGTAGGCCCCACGTACACAGATACGCAGTATTTT. Its translation: CASSEVGPTYTDTQYF.

This clonotype has a count of ten or more. V gene TRBV24-1 combines with J gene TRBJ2-7; 12 bases fit TRBD2. The V segment lost 5 bases and the J segment 5 bases; nucleotides outside the gene matches: 21. The germline CDR1 and CDR2 sequences are KGHDR and SFDVKD. The CDR3 is 20 residues long. The CDR3 here is CATSAGAESGTSGPGDEQYF. In DNA form, the CDR3 reads TGTGCCACCAGTGCGGGAGCTGAATCCGGGACTAGCGGGCCCGGAGACGAGCAGTACTTC.

This clonotype was counted at least ten times. The chain joins TRBV11-2 to TRBJ1-2; no definite D call. V was shortened by 2 bases and J by 2 bases, with 9 bases between the two germline ends. This CDR3 spans 14 amino acids. The germline V gene encodes CDR1 SGHAT and CDR2 FQNNGV. The CDR3: CASSLFGGNYGYTF. In nucleotides, the CDR3 is TGTGCCAGCAGCTTATTCGGCGGAAACTATGGCTACACCTTC.

Many counts were recorded for this clonotype. This rearrangement joins TRBV5-6 to TRBJ2-3; no firm D call. The CDR3 totals 17 residues. Germline V gene data show CDR1 as SGHDT and CDR2 as YYEEEE. The V end was cut by 0 bases, the J end by 0 bases, with 14 bases between. CDR3 sequence reads: CASSLAVWTTSTDTQYF. CDR3 in DNA: TGTGCCAGCAGCTTGGCCGTCTGGACGACTAGCACAGATACGCAGTATTTT.

This clonotype occurred many times. The chain carries TRBV19 and TRBJ2-7; 7 bases line up with TRBD1. The germline V gene encodes CDR1 LNHDA and CDR2 SQIVND (reference sequence). After removal of 5 bases from V and 7 bases from J, the junction contained 8 bases not matched to a gene. The CDR3 loop spans 13 amino acids. In DNA form, the CDR3 reads TGTGCCAGTAGTCTCGGGACAGTGGGTGAGCAGTACTTC. The encoded protein is CASSLGTVGEQYF.

The V and J genes are TRBV27 and TRBJ2-1; weak D call: TRBD2 (6 bases). There are 16 residues in the CDR3. V lost 2 bases and J lost 4, with 15 bases in between. Per the germline V gene, CDR1 is MNHEY and CDR2 is SMNVEV (reference sequence). The CDR3 loop is CASSLLPGTVYNEQFF. Written as DNA, the CDR3 is TGTGCCAGCAGTTTACTTCCCGGGACTGTATACAATGAGCAGTTCTTC.

This clonotype has ten or more counts. The chain has TRBV29-1 and TRBJ2-3; D unresolved. This CDR3 spans 11 amino acids. Trimming took 3 bases from V and 3 from J, leaving 4 bases between them. CDR1 is SQVTM, CDR2 ANQGSEA, per germline. In DNA, the CDR3 is TGCAGCGTTGACGATACAGATACGCAGTATTTT. Protein sequence: CSVDDTDTQYF.

This clonotype appeared a few times. V usage is TRBV12-3 or TRBV12-4 and J usage is TRBJ2-5; a possible D gene is TRBD1 (6 bases). V lost 6 bases and J 1 base, leaving 9 bases between the germline ends. The CDR3 extends over 13 amino acids. The CDR3, as DNA: TGTGCCAGCAGATGGGACACCCAAGAGACCCAGTACTTC. It is translated as CASRWDTQETQYF.

This clonotype showed up just a few times. This chain uses TRBV20-1 with TRBJ2-7, with a weak D call TRBD2 (5 bases). The V end lost 1 base, the J end lost 3 bases, and 16 bases lay between the germline ends. The germline gives CDR1 DFQATT, CDR2 SNEGSKA (reference sequence). This CDR3 has 15 amino acids. This CDR3 is CSARAGELGVYEQYF. The CDR3, as DNA: TGCAGTGCTAGAGCCGGGGAGCTAGGAGTCTACGAGCAGTACTTC.

A remark on this clonotype: A much larger clone lies a single base off, so this may be a read error. The J gene is TRBJ2-3, the V gene TRBV13; D call uncertain. Germline lookup yields CDR1 PRHDT and CDR2 FYEKMQ (reference sequence). Trimming pared 10 bases from V and 2 bases from J, leaving 13 bases between. The CDR3 covers 13 residues. The CDR3 protein is CANGDAYTDTQYF. In DNA, the CDR3 is TGTGCCAACGGAGACGCGTACACAGATACGCAGTATTTT.

The J gene is TRBJ1-1, the V gene TRBV5-1; no firm D call. V was clipped by 1 base and J by 0 bases, with 10 bases between them. The V gene's germline CDR1 is SGHRS and CDR2 YFSETQ. This CDR3 is built from 15 residues. DNA for the CDR3: TGCGCCAGCAGCTTGTCGTCAGCTATGAACACTGAAGCTTTCTTT. Residues: CASSLSSAMNTEAFF. Based on the CDR3 plus reference TRBV5-1 and TRBJ1-1, the full variable domain is KAGVTQTPRYLIKTRGQQVTLSCSPISGHRSVSWYQQTPGQGLQFLFEYFSETQRNKGNFPGRFSGRQFSNSRSEMNVSTLELGDSALYLCASSLSSAMNTEAFFGQGTRLTVV.

This clonotype was detected ten times or more. The rearrangement uses TRBV27 and TRBJ1-1; TRBD1 might be the D (5 bases). Germline V gives CDR1 MNHEY, CDR2 SMNVEV (reference sequence). The CDR3 is 18 residues long. Trimming stripped 5 bases from V and 0 bases from J, with 22 bases between. CDR3 bases: TGTGCCAGCAGTCCCGTTAAGGTTGAGGGGCCCATGAACACTGAAGCTTTCTTT. It yields the protein CASSPVKVEGPMNTEAFF.

There are many counts of this clonotype. The V and J genes are TRBV29-1 and TRBJ2-7, with D possibly matching TRBD1 (5 bases). CDR1 is SQVTM and CDR2 is ANQGSEA in the germline V gene. V was clipped by 6 bases and J by 1 base, with 10 bases between them. There are 12 residues in the CDR3. CDR3 residues: CSVQGPSYEQYF. CDR3 DNA: TGCAGCGTGCAGGGCCCATCCTACGAGCAGTACTTC.